The clone carrying this T cell receptor beta chain was picked up a small number of times. Its cognate antigen is unknown. Hyperthyroidism, newly diagnosed and lasting under 2 months, affected patients aged 18 to 65. It was RNA transcripts that yielded the amplified TCR beta CDR3 regions. During a first-round RT-PCR of the TCR CDR3, the HTBI primer set was used. MiXCR, applied by TCRdb to the multiplex PCR reads, yields one record per CDR3 protein. The sample contains roughly 740,000 distinct CDR3 sequences, about a sixth of which appear only once. Germline CDR1 reads KGHDR; CDR2 reads SFDVKD. V shed 5 bases and J 0 bases; nucleotides not matched to a gene: 9. The CDR3 runs to 17 residues. The entry originates in a study of T cells in Graves' hyperthyroidism and ophthalmopathy. Study observations and caveats: Stable hyperthyroidism was told apart from ophthalmopathy by a model built on 13 V-J features. Appearing also in blood were most of the thyroid clonotypes expanded above 0.001.

The rearrangement uses TRBV24-1 and TRBJ2-1, with TRBD2 matching over 7 bases. The source is a man in his late teens or twenties with Graves' hyperthyroidism. What was sequenced was blood. The CDR3 is CATSVTSGASSYNEQFF. The CDR3 DNA sequence: TGTGCCACCAGTGTTACCAGCGGGGCCTCCTCCTACAATGAGCAGTTCTTC.